This T cell receptor beta chain was observed in a study of a mutant IDH1 vaccine in newly diagnosed glioma. Concerning this clone itself: Its antigen is currently unknown.

Germline V gene sequence: CDR1 SGHAT, CDR2 FQDESV (reference sequence). The CDR3 is 16 amino acids. Trimming removed 2 bases at V and 5 bases at J, with 18 bases between. Described time point: week 35, safety follow-up. Topical imiquimod accompanied each vaccine dose, which consisted of 300 ug of mutant IDH1 20-mer peptide. Data came from immunoSEQ multiplex PCR; TCRdb stores just in-frame clones and leaves some out. This sample has some 70,000 clones, with roughly 80% found just once. The genes are TRBV11-1 and TRBJ1-1; TRBD1 might be the D (5 bases). The clonotype was recovered from a man between 18 and 35 years old with glioma. Sample: PBMCs, taken from a glioma patient whose treatment included an IDH1 peptide vaccine. CDR3: CASSLRVGAGGTEAFF. CDR3 in DNA: TGTGCCAGCAGCTTAAGGGTCGGGGCCGGGGGGACTGAAGCTTTCTTT.